This note documents a single T cell receptor beta chain sequence. These data belong to a study of Ad26.COV2.S vaccination and SARS-CoV-2 variants. Treatment of the sample: roughly 19 received Ad26.COV2.S at low or high dose, single or two shots; roughly five received placebo; per-sample allocation not given. The samples were gathered on day 63 after the first injection of vaccine or placebo. The germline CDR1 and CDR2 sequences are SGHAT and FQNNGV. The CDR3 is made up of 15 amino acids. V shed 5 bases and J shed 0 bases, with 13 bases lying between them. Some clones are missing from TCRdb's copy, which holds only in-frame ones; the method was immunoSEQ multiplex PCR. The sample has roughly 400,000 clones; 75% to 90% are singletons.

This receptor was obtained from a person between 18 and 65 years old who received the Ad26.COV2.S COVID-19 vaccine or a placebo. The chain joins TRBV11-2 to TRBJ1-2, with a tentative D call TRBD1 (5 bases). The sequencing used peripheral blood, collected in a trial of Ad26.COV2.S vaccine versus placebo. The CDR3 region has the DNA TGTGCCAGCAGCCCCATTGGAGGGGCTAACTATGGCTACACCTTC. This translates into CASSPIGGANYGYTF. The complete variable domain, with remaining parts taken from reference TRBV11-2 and TRBJ1-2, reads EAGVAQSPRYKIIEKRQSVAFWCNPISGHATLYWYQQILGQGPKLLIQFQNNGVVDDSQLPKDRFSAERLKGVDSTLKIQPAKLEDSAVYLCASSPIGGANYGYTFGSGTRLTVV.